This entry describes one T cell receptor (beta chain). Clones were read by immunoSEQ multiplex PCR, and TCRdb kept only the in-frame ones, dropping some. There are hundreds of thousands of clones in the sample; 85% to 90% occur only once, and approximately 0.011% lies in the top ten. V was cut by 2 bases and J by 4 bases, with 9 bases left in between. CDR1 is SGHRS and CDR2 is YFSETQ in the germline V gene. CDR3 length: 14 residues. The data belong to a study of shared T cell receptors in the human thymus. This sample also belongs to another study, concerning human thymus T cells. That paper adds: Finnish infants who were healthy and having corrective surgery for congenital heart defects made up the donors. Thymus specimens were resections from corrective heart surgery. Repertoires sampled from thymus and blood appeared biased in V and J gene usage. Overlap was high between thymic repertoires from unrelated individuals, as reported in related research.

Sequenced material: thymocytes. The chain employs TRBV5-1 and TRBJ2-2; the D is unclear. This receptor was taken from a boy under two years old with a congenital heart defect. The CDR3 sequence is CASSFDSSTGELFF. CDR3 nucleotides: TGCGCCAGCAGCTTTGATTCGAGCACCGGGGAGCTGTTTTTT. Combining the CDR3 with reference TRBV5-1 and TRBJ2-2 gives the whole variable domain KAGVTQTPRYLIKTRGQQVTLSCSPISGHRSVSWYQQTPGQGLQFLFEYFSETQRNKGNFPGRFSGRQFSNSRSEMNVSTLELGDSALYLCASSFDSSTGELFFGEGSRLTVL.